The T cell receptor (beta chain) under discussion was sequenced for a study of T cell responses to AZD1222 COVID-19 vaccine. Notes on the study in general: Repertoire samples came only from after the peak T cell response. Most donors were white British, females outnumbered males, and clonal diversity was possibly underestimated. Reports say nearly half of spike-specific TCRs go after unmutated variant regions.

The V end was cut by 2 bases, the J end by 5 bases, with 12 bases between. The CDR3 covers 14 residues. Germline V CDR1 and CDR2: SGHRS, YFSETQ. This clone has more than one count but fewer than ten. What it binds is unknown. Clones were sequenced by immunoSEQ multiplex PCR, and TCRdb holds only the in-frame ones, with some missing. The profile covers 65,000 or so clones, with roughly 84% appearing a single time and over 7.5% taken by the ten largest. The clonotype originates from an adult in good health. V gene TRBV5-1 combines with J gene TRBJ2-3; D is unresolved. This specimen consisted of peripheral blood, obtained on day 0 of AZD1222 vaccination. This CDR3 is CASSFASAGDTQYF. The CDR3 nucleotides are TGCGCCAGCAGCTTTGCTAGTGCAGGAGATACGCAGTATTTT.